This T cell receptor (beta chain) was sequenced for a study of T cell repertoires in cytomegalovirus infection. Study in general: Matching HLA type, along with CMV infection, was indicated by public TCR beta signatures.

General study findings and limits: It was HLA-C-restricted CMV-specific TCR beta clonotypes that dominated the response ex vivo.

This clonotype was observed at least ten times. The antigen is not known. One entry per CDR3 protein results from TCRdb running MiXCR on the reads. The sample lists 340,000 or so distinct CDR3 sequences; 25% were seen once. The specimen was cultured PBMCs, collected from culture after CMV antigen stimulation. This receptor was obtained from a human donor in good health (CMV status not recorded). Some clones in this sample may be carry-over from other donors' samples.

CDR3 residues: CASSRGGVGGSNQPQHF. In DNA form, the CDR3 reads TGTGCCAGCAGCCGTGGGGGGGTGGGGGGGAGCAATCAGCCCCAGCATTTT. The rearrangement links TRBV5-6 to TRBJ1-5, with D perhaps TRBD1 (5 bases). With 4 bases removed from V and 1 base from J, the gap between germline ends came to 18 bases. The length of the CDR3 is 17 residues. Germline CDR1 is SGHDT and CDR2 is YYEEEE. The whole variable domain, remainder taken from reference TRBV5-6 and TRBJ1-5, is DAGVTQSPTHLIKTRGQQVTLRCSPKSGHDTVSWYQQALGQGPQFIFQYYEEEERQRGNFPDRFSGHQFPNYSSELNVNALLLGDSALYLCASSRGGVGGSNQPQHFGDGTRLSIL.